This TCR beta chain was identified in a study of blood T cell repertoires in COVID-19. Turning to the study itself: The analysed material was cDNA or gDNA that came from T cells, B-cell-depleted T cells, or PBMCs.

Which cohort a participant joined came from the clinical history participants gave. The germline V gene has CDR1 MGHDK and CDR2 SYGVNS. This CDR3 is 15 amino acids long. V was pared by 7 bases and J by 1 base, with 9 bases of the junction left unmatched. Assay: immunoSEQ multiplex PCR; the TCRdb copy retains only in-frame clones and omits some. The profile shows some 150,000 clones, 85% to 90% of them singletons. V and J are TRBV25-1 and TRBJ1-1, with 7 bases matching TRBD1. Sequencing used PBMCs or T cells enriched from blood (not recorded which). This clonotype originated in a woman aged 25 to 45 with acute COVID-19. The CDR3 DNA is TGTGCCAGCACGGCAGGGGGAGATAAGAACACTGAAGCTTTCTTT. Its translation is CASTAGGDKNTEAFF. Looking up the rest from reference TRBV25-1 and TRBJ1-1 gives the full variable domain: EADIYQTPRYLVIGTGKKITLECSQTMGHDKMYWYQQDPGMELHLIHYSYGVNSTEKGDLSSESTVSRIRTEHFPLTLESARPSHTSQYLCASTAGGDKNTEAFFGQGTRLTVV.